The 26 T cell receptor beta chains below come from one sample, sequenced in a study of T cell repertoires in ileal Crohn's disease (dated by TCRdb to about 2019). The library relied on the immunoSEQ multiplex PCR assay. Held by TCRdb, this immuneACCESS table contains in-frame sequences only and omits some clones. Under half of the omission traces to an unresolved V gene where checked; the cause of the rest is unknown. Here the sample has about 16,000 clones; 85% to 90% occur a single time. Of the sample, around 5.5% falls within the top ten clones. The sample was ileal tissue. All receptors derive from an adult with Crohn's disease.

A single count supports this clone. This chain uses TRBV10-3 with TRBJ2-7; 7 bases align to TRBD1. Germline V gene lookup returns CDR1 ENHRY and CDR2 SYGVKD. CDR3 length equals 18 residues. V shed 3 bases and J 1 base; nucleotides not matched to a gene: 15. The CDR3 loop reads CAISDPGQHRFYSYEQYF. The DNA of the CDR3 is TGTGCCATCAGTGATCCGGGACAGCACCGCTTCTATTCCTACGAGCAGTACTTC.

This clone was observed a handful of times. The CDR3 is CASSEIDESGSWDEQFF. The CDR3 DNA sequence: TGTGCCAGCAGTGAAATAGATGAGAGCGGGAGTTGGGATGAGCAGTTCTTC. The J gene is TRBJ2-1, the V gene TRBV6-1; TRBD2 aligns across 8 bases. V lost 2 bases, J lost 8 bases, and 14 bases stayed unmatched. Germline lookup yields CDR1 MNHNS and CDR2 SASEGT. The CDR3 is made up of 17 amino acids.

The chain is built from TRBV6-6 and TRBJ2-3, with TRBD2 matching 8 bases. CDR1 and CDR2 (germline): MNHNY, SVGAGI (reference sequence). After removal of 7 bases from V and 6 bases from J, the junction contained 6 bases not matched to a gene. The CDR3 length is 13 residues. CDR3 in DNA: TGTGCCAGCACCAAGCGGGAGCGCGATACGCAGTATTTT. Translated, it gives CASTKRERDTQYF.

The V gene is TRBV27, the J gene TRBJ1-2; TRBD1 might be the D (6 bases). Trimming took 3 bases from V and 5 from J, leaving 10 bases between them. The CDR3 covers 13 residues. CDR1 is MNHEY and CDR2 is SMNVEV in the germline V gene (reference sequence). The CDR3 bases are TGTGCCAGCAGTTTGACAGGATTATATGGCTACACCTTC. Encoded protein: CASSLTGLYGYTF.

The chain combines TRBV7-3 with TRBJ2-2; D is undetermined. The CDR3 loop spans 12 amino acids. The V gene lost 2 bases and the J gene lost 6 bases, with 4 bases spanning the gap. The germline V gene encodes CDR1 SGHTA and CDR2 FQGTGA. The DNA for the CDR3 is TGTGCCAGCAGCTTAGAGGCCGGGGAGCTGTTTTTT. Its translation is CASSLEAGELFF.

This clone was seen more than once but under ten times. The chain carries TRBV9 and TRBJ2-3; 9 positions match TRBD1. The germline CDR1 and CDR2 sequences are SGDLS and YYNGEE. The length of the CDR3 is 17 residues. V shed 3 bases, J shed 5 bases, and the junction held 13 bases outside the gene matches. The CDR3 protein is CASSAQGTGPGKDTQYF. In DNA form, the CDR3 reads TGTGCCAGCAGCGCCCAGGGGACAGGGCCAGGGAAAGATACGCAGTATTTT.

The sample holds one count of this clone. This sequence joins TRBV28 and TRBJ1-1; TRBD1 might be the D (5 bases). The CDR3 is made up of 14 amino acids. V was cut by 4 bases and J by 3 bases, with 12 bases left in between. CDR1 is MDHEN, CDR2 SYDVKM, per germline. For the CDR3, the DNA is TGTGCCAGCAGTTCCTTCAGGGAGGACACTGAAGCTTTCTTT. This codes for CASSSFREDTEAFF.

This clone was seen just once. Here the CDR3 DNA reads TGTGCCAGCAGTACCGGGACTAGACTCTACGAGCAGTACTTC. Translating gives CASSTGTRLYEQYF. The chain is built from TRBV6-5 and TRBJ2-7; 8 bases match TRBD2. The germline V gene has CDR1 MNHEY and CDR2 SVGAGI. The trim removed 5 bases at V and 3 bases at J, leaving 6 bases unmatched. This CDR3 region has 14 residues.

This clone was seen just once. The V gene is TRBV5-1, the J gene TRBJ2-1, with a weak D call TRBD2 (6 bases). CDR3 size: 14 residues. Germline V gene data show CDR1 as SGHRS and CDR2 as YFSETQ. The V and J ends lost 1 base and 5 bases respectively, with 10 bases between them. The CDR3, as DNA: TGCGCCAGCAGCTTGACTAGCTCAAACAATGAGCAGTTCTTC. Translation: CASSLTSSNNEQFF.

Here the CDR3 DNA reads TGTGCCAGCAGTGGTCAAGGGACAGGGGACGAAAAACTGTTTTTT. Translation gives CASSGQGTGDEKLFF. This chain joins TRBV28 and TRBJ1-4; TRBD1 aligns across 10 bases. From germline, CDR1 is MDHEN and CDR2 SYDVKM. The V gene end was trimmed by 5 bases and the J gene end by 8 bases; junction bases not matched to a gene: 8. CDR3 length: 15 amino acids.

This clone has only one observation. The CDR3 nucleotides are TGTGCCAGCAGAGGAGGGATGAACACTGAAGCTTTCTTT. As protein: CASRGGMNTEAFF. The chain recombines TRBV6-5 with TRBJ1-1, with D unresolved. The CDR3 consists of 13 residues. CDR1 is MNHEY, CDR2 SVGAGI, per germline. V was cut by 6 bases and J by 0 bases, with 8 bases left in between.

The chain employs TRBV7-8 and TRBJ1-5; perhaps TRBD1 as D (5 bases). This CDR3 comprises 16 residues. The V end was cut by 4 bases, the J end by 7 bases, with 20 bases between. CDR1 and CDR2 (germline): SGHVS, FQNEAQ. The CDR3 DNA sequence: TGTGCCAGCAGCTCGCGGGGGTTTTCTAGGAGACAGCCCCAGCATTTT. Translated: CASSSRGFSRRQPQHF.

The chain links TRBV27 to TRBJ2-7; 7 positions agree with TRBD1. CDR1 is MNHEY and CDR2 is SMNVEV in the germline V gene (reference sequence). The CDR3 loop spans 14 amino acids. V lost 6 bases, J lost 4 bases, and 9 bases stayed unmatched. DNA of the CDR3: TGTGCCAGCAGACCTAAGACAGGGTGGTACGAGCAGTACTTC. As protein: CASRPKTGWYEQYF.

The chain has TRBV15 and TRBJ2-7, with D maybe TRBD2 (5 bases). Deletions cut 8 bases from V and 7 bases from J, with 21 bases between. The CDR3 contains 14 residues. CDR1 is LNHNV and CDR2 is YYDKDF in the germline V gene (reference sequence). This chain's CDR3 is CATAPRTGNGEQYF. The CDR3 DNA follows: TGTGCCACCGCCCCCCGGACCGGGAATGGGGAGCAGTACTTC.

The chain is built from TRBV16 and TRBJ1-2; 11 bases align to TRBD1. The CDR3 contains 14 residues. J lost 6 bases, V lost 2 bases, and 2 bases had no gene match. The germline gives CDR1 KGHSY, CDR2 FQNENV. The chain's CDR3 is CASSQMGQGDGYTF. The CDR3 DNA is TGTGCCAGCAGCCAAATGGGACAGGGGGATGGCTACACCTTC.

This clone occurred a few times. This chain joins TRBV7-9 and TRBJ2-7; the match to TRBD2 covers 9 bases. The V gene's germline CDR1 is SEHNR and CDR2 FQNEAQ (reference sequence). The junction had 10 bases not matched to a gene; V was cut back by 5 bases and J by 5 bases. There are 15 residues in the CDR3. CDR3 coding DNA: TGTGCCAGCAGCCCTACGGGACTAGCTTGGCACGAGCAGTACTTC. It codes for CASSPTGLAWHEQYF. The full variable domain, its missing parts supplied by reference TRBV7-9 and TRBJ2-7, is DTGVSQNPRHKITKRGQNVTFRCDPISEHNRLYWYRQTLGQGPEFLTYFQNEAQLEKSRLLSDRFSAERPKGSFSTLEIQRTEQGDSAMYLCASSPTGLAWHEQYFGPGTRLTVT.

V is TRBV28 and J is TRBJ1-2; D is possibly TRBD1 (5 bases). V lost 3 bases, J lost 0 bases, and 11 bases lay in between. The CDR3 loop spans 15 amino acids. Germline values: CDR1 MDHEN, CDR2 SYDVKM. The CDR3 reads CASSFLTETNYGYTF. In DNA form, the CDR3 reads TGTGCCAGCAGTTTTCTGACAGAGACTAACTATGGCTACACCTTC.

The chain combines TRBV19 with TRBJ2-3; TRBD2 matches at 8 bases. The junction had 4 bases not matched to a gene; V was cut back by 3 bases and J by 2 bases. Per the germline V gene, CDR1 is LNHDA and CDR2 is SQIVND (reference sequence). The CDR3 is 15 residues long. The CDR3 region is CASSITSGDTDTQYF. CDR3 nucleotides: TGTGCCAGTAGTATTACTAGCGGAGACACAGATACGCAGTATTTT.

The chain couples TRBV6-1 to TRBJ1-3; D unresolved. V lost 4 bases to trimming and J lost 0 bases, with 13 bases between them. There are 16 residues in the CDR3. Germline values: CDR1 MNHNS, CDR2 SASEGT. The CDR3 DNA reads as TGTGCCAGCAGTGTTTTTTTCTCGAGCTCTGGAAACACCATATATTTT. Translation gives CASSVFFSSSGNTIYF.

V usage is TRBV10-3 and J usage is TRBJ2-1; 10 bases are shared with TRBD2. CDR1 is ENHRY and CDR2 is SYGVKD in the germline V gene. This CDR3 has 13 amino acids. V trimming: 10 bases; J trimming: 3 bases; junction bases outside the gene matches: 3. CDR3 sequence: CATGTSDYNEQFF. The CDR3 DNA reads TGTGCCACCGGGACTAGCGACTACAATGAGCAGTTCTTC.

The rearrangement links TRBV10-3 to TRBJ2-3; 11 bases fit TRBD2. This CDR3 has 16 amino acids. Germline V lookup: CDR1 ENHRY, CDR2 SYGVKD. V was pared by 8 bases and J by 0 bases, with 7 bases of the junction left unmatched. The CDR3 bases are TGTGCCATCGGGGAACGGACTAGCGGGAGCACAGATACGCAGTATTTT. Its translation is CAIGERTSGSTDTQYF.

V usage is TRBV2 and J usage is TRBJ1-4; 11 nucleotides match TRBD1. Germline V lookup: CDR1 SNHLY, CDR2 FYNNEI. The CDR3 spans 17 residues. The J segment lost 4 bases and the V segment lost 8 bases, leaving 12 bases of the junction unmatched. The CDR3 DNA reads as TGTGCCAGCTGGAGGGGGGACAGGGGGTCCATTAATGAAAAACTGTTTTTT. Amino acids: CASWRGDRGSINEKLFF.

V is TRBV27 and J is TRBJ2-7; the D gene is possibly TRBD2 (7 bases). Trimming stripped 2 bases from V and 3 bases from J, with 14 bases between. The CDR3 contains 15 residues. The germline V gene has CDR1 MNHEY and CDR2 SMNVEV (reference sequence). This chain's CDR3 is CASSLEGGWGYEQYF. The CDR3 DNA reads as TGTGCCAGCAGTTTAGAGGGGGGGTGGGGCTACGAGCAGTACTTC.

The chain is built from TRBV5-1 and TRBJ1-1; 7 bases are a match to TRBD1. Trimming took 3 bases from V and 1 from J; bases not matched to a gene: 3. The CDR3 length is 14 residues. The V gene's germline CDR1 is SGHRS and CDR2 YFSETQ. The CDR3: CASSSGQRNTEAFF. CDR3 nucleotides: TGCGCCAGCAGCTCGGGACAGCGGAACACTGAAGCTTTCTTT. The full variable domain, its missing parts supplied by reference TRBV5-1 and TRBJ1-1, is KAGVTQTPRYLIKTRGQQVTLSCSPISGHRSVSWYQQTPGQGLQFLFEYFSETQRNKGNFPGRFSGRQFSNSRSEMNVSTLELGDSALYLCASSSGQRNTEAFFGQGTRLTVV.

This sequence joins TRBV5-1 and TRBJ2-6; 9 positions match TRBD1. The ends lost 5 bases at V and 0 bases at J; junction bases unmatched: 6. The germline CDR1 and CDR2 sequences are SGHRS and YFSETQ. The CDR3 totals 17 residues. This chain's CDR3 is CASSQGTGPSGANVLTF. DNA of the CDR3: TGCGCCAGCAGTCAGGGGACAGGGCCCTCTGGGGCCAACGTCCTGACTTTC.

The chain is built from TRBV27 and TRBJ1-1, with 11 bases aligning to TRBD1. This CDR3 is 16 amino acids long. J was trimmed by 1 base and V by 6 bases; bases with no gene match: 7. Germline loops: CDR1 MNHEY, CDR2 SMNVEV (reference sequence). CDR3 protein: CASRLRDRGANTEAFF. The CDR3 coding sequence is TGTGCCAGCAGACTCCGGGACAGGGGGGCGAACACTGAAGCTTTCTTT.